Listed below are T cell receptor beta chains from one sample, sequenced in a study of T cell clones after liver transplantation. Repertoires were generated with immunoSEQ multiplex PCR, while TCRdb's copy carries only in-frame clones and drops some. This table has 75,000 to 95,000 clones, approximately 82% appearing once. The sample was CD4+ T cells from blood, taken at the 22-month timepoint. The receptors originated from a human patient who received a liver transplant. Some of the T cells may derive from the graft donor. Both conserved end residues are trimmed from each CDR3. Clone size is given for some rows only: seen once, a few or many times, or a class if the clone is expanded.

-,TRBV15,ATSRDSGHEQY
-,TRBV2,ASSEEGSHYGYT
-,TRBV6-4,ARWRGEGPYNEQF
-,TRBV4-1,ASSQSTTGQAVYEQY
-,TRBV7-9,ASRPTSAGGSQETQY
-,TRBV4-2,ASSPAGGELF
-,TRBV7-9,ASSSGRAYEQY
-,TRBV11-2,ASSIRQSNEKLF
-,TRBV7-2,ASSPPGAGALH
-,TRBV4-2,ASSQVSLAGGGEQY
once,TRBV15,ATSRGQGADEQF
-,TRBV2,ASSEYGVQPQH
-,TRBV28,ASSPGTGVSEKLF
-,TRBV6-1,ASREGVRGYT
-,TRBV19,ASTATSPSGANVLT
few,TRBV7-2,ASSLNLNSPLH
-,TRBV9,ASSAATGGMNTEAF
-,TRBV5-1,ASSLTGTSTDTQY
few,TRBV12-5,ASGSRAGMPYNEQF
-,TRBV12-5,ASGLGSRGLSPANSPLH